Listed below are T cell receptor beta chains from one sample, sequenced in a study of spatial heterogeneity in lung cancer. MiXCR was run by TCRdb on the 5' RACE reads, yielding one entry per CDR3 protein. The repertoire holds 13,000 to 15,000 distinct CDR3 sequences, with about 4.5% as singletons. Sequencing was performed on lung tumor tissue, taken at surgery. These receptors were obtained from a female donor with early-stage non-small cell lung cancer. Each CDR3 is given with its conserved first and last residue. Each record gives: J gene, V gene, CDR3 length, clone size, D gene, CDR3 DNA, CDR3 protein. D genes are given only for firm matches. A clone size is listed for some rows: how often the clone was seen (once, few, many), or a class if it is expanded.

>TRBJ2-7|TRBV29-1|16|many|TRBD1
TGCAGCGTGGGGACAGGGGTATCCCTTCGATTCGACGAGCAGTACTTC
CSVGTGVSLRFDEQYF
>TRBJ2-7|TRBV7-9|12|many|TRBD2
TGTGCCAGCACCTTAGCGGGGGCGTTTAAGTACTTC
CASTLAGAFKYF
>TRBJ1-1|TRBV7-2|15|many|-
TGTGCCAGCAGCTTCGTCCGATATGGGAACACTGAAGCTTTCTTT
CASSFVRYGNTEAFF
>TRBJ2-3|TRBV7-9|16|medium-sized|-
TGTGCCAGCAGCTTAGGCCTGGCCAAAGATGGAGATACGCAGTATTTT
CASSLGLAKDGDTQYF
>TRBJ1-6|TRBV7-2|14|many|-
TGTGCCAGCAGACTACAGGGAGGAAGGACACCCCTCCACTTT
CASRLQGGRTPLHF
>TRBJ1-5|TRBV7-9|13|many|-
TGTGCCAGCAGCTTAGACAAGAGGCAGCCCCAGCATTTT
CASSLDKRQPQHF
>TRBJ1-2|TRBV20-1|13|many|-
TGCAGTGCTAGGCCCGGACGGACGTATGGCTACACCTTC
CSARPGRTYGYTF
>TRBJ2-7|TRBV18|12|many|-
TGTGCCAGCTCACCTGAGGGATACGAGCAGTACTTC
CASSPEGYEQYF
>TRBJ1-5|TRBV28|15|medium-sized|-
TGTGCCAGCAGCCAGCTACAGGGAATCAATCAGCCCCAGCATTTT
CASSQLQGINQPQHF
>TRBJ2-3|TRBV5-1|15|few|-
TGCGCCAGCAGCTTGAACGCGGGGGCCACAGATACGCAGTATTTT
CASSLNAGATDTQYF
>TRBJ2-3|TRBV7-9|16|many|TRBD1
TGTGCCAGCAGCTTATACCGGGACAGGGGTTTCGATACGCAGTATTTT
CASSLYRDRGFDTQYF
>TRBJ2-3|TRBV7-8|16|many|-
TGTGCCAGCAGCTTTCAAGGGTTTGGAGCCACAGATACGCAGTATTTT
CASSFQGFGATDTQYF
>TRBJ1-2|TRBV29-1|11|many|-
TGCAGCGTTGTATCGGCAGATGGCTACACCTTC
CSVVSADGYTF
>TRBJ2-7|TRBV5-1|14|many|TRBD1
TGCGCCAGCAGCCCCGGGACAGATGCCTACGAGCAGTACTTC
CASSPGTDAYEQYF
>TRBJ2-1|TRBV12-3/TRBV12-4|14|many|-
TGTGCCAGCAGCCCTAGAAGCTCCTACAATGAGCAGCTCTTC
CASSPRSSYNEQLF
>TRBJ1-5|TRBV24-1|14|few|-
TGTGCCACCAGTGACCCGGCAGGGTCTCAGCCCCAGCATTTT
CATSDPAGSQPQHF
>TRBJ2-3|TRBV6-1|14|many|-
TGTGCCAGCCTTAAGGGGTTGGGCACAGATACGCAGTATTTT
CASLKGLGTDTQYF
>TRBJ1-1|TRBV4-2|15|medium-sized|-
TGTGCCAGCAGCCAAGATCGGCCCATGAACACTGAAGCTTTCTTT
CASSQDRPMNTEAFF
>TRBJ1-1|TRBV10-2|13|many|-
TGCGCCAGCAGCCTACAGGAAGACACTGAAGCTTTCTTT
CASSLQEDTEAFF
>TRBJ1-1|TRBV5-6|14|many|TRBD1
TGTGCCAGCAGCAACCCCCTAGGGACAGCCGAAGCTTTCTTT
CASSNPLGTAEAFF
>TRBJ1-5|TRBV24-1|16|many|-
TGTGCCACCAGTGCCGCCGGCCAGGGCAAGGATCAGCCCCAGCATTTT
CATSAAGQGKDQPQHF
>TRBJ1-5|TRBV7-2|17|many|TRBD1
TGTGCCAGCAGCTTAACCGGGACAGGGGGCTACAATCAGCCCCAGCATTTT
CASSLTGTGGYNQPQHF
>TRBJ1-1|TRBV9|13|medium-sized|-
TGTGCCAGCAGGAGGACATTGAACACTGAAGCTTTCTTT
CASRRTLNTEAFF
>TRBJ2-5|TRBV5-6|14|many|-
TGTGCCAGCACCGTACCGGGGACCCAAGAGACCCAGTACTTC
CASTVPGTQETQYF
>TRBJ1-2|TRBV7-8|18|many|-
TGTGCCAGCAGCTTAGCGAAATCAGCAGGGCGCGGTAACTATGGCTACACCTTC
CASSLAKSAGRGNYGYTF
>TRBJ2-5|TRBV7-2|13|many|-
TGTGCCAGCAGGTTGGAGGGGACAGAGACCCAGTACTTC
CASRLEGTETQYF
>TRBJ2-3|TRBV5-1|15|medium-sized|-
TGCGCCAGCAGCAAGGGACAAAGAGAATCCGATACGCAGTATTTT
CASSKGQRESDTQYF
>TRBJ2-1|TRBV7-2|14|many|-
TGTGCCAGCAGCTTCAGGACCCCAAATAGTGAGCAGTTCTTC
CASSFRTPNSEQFF
>TRBJ1-2|TRBV7-9|13|many|-
TGTGCCAGCAGCTTAGGGACACCCAATGGCTACACCTTC
CASSLGTPNGYTF
>TRBJ2-5|TRBV6-2/TRBV6-3|11|many|-
TGTGCCAGCAGTTGGAAGAGGGTCCAGTACTTC
CASSWKRVQYF
>TRBJ2-7|TRBV7-6|14|many|-
TGTGCCAGCAGCCCCTTCGACGGAGCCTACGAGCAGTACTTC
CASSPFDGAYEQYF
>TRBJ2-4|TRBV12-5|16|-|TRBD1
TGTGCTAGTGGTCCCGACAGGGTTGGAGCCAAAAACATTCAGTACTTC
CASGPDRVGAKNIQYF
>TRBJ1-1|TRBV11-1|13|many|-
TGTGCCAGCAGCCAAGAAAGGAACACTGAAGCTTTCTTT
CASSQERNTEAFF
>TRBJ2-5|TRBV7-2|16|many|-
TGTGCCAGCAGCTTAGAGGCGGGGGCCAGAAGAGAGACCCAGTACTTC
CASSLEAGARRETQYF
>TRBJ1-6|TRBV6-2/TRBV6-3|11|few|-
TGTGCCAGCAGTCGAGATTCACCCCTCCACTTT
CASSRDSPLHF
>TRBJ2-1|TRBV10-3|19|many|TRBD1
TGTGCCATCAGCCCCTTGACAGGGAATTTTGCCCCTACCTACAATGAGCAGTTCTTC
CAISPLTGNFAPTYNEQFF
>TRBJ2-3|TRBV5-1|14|few|-
TGCGCCAGCAAAGGGGGGGGCGCGCCAGATACGCAGTATTTT
CASKGGGAPDTQYF
>TRBJ2-7|TRBV6-1|15|many|TRBD1
TGTGCCAGCAGTGTGCGGACAGGCTCAGGGTACGAGCAGTACTTC
CASSVRTGSGYEQYF
>TRBJ2-4|TRBV20-1|15|medium-sized|-
TGCAGTGCTATCCCCGAGATCCCCTCGTATGGCATTCAGTACTTC
CSAIPEIPSYGIQYF
>TRBJ2-2|TRBV7-3|12|many|TRBD2
TGTGCCAGCAGCCCCGGGGGGGAGGAGCTGTTTTTT
CASSPGGEELFF
>TRBJ1-1|TRBV12-3/TRBV12-4|11|few|-
TGTGCCAGCAAGGGGAACACTGAAGCTTTCTTT
CASKGNTEAFF
>TRBJ2-7|TRBV7-6|15|many|TRBD1
TGTGCCAGCAGCTCTGGACAGGGCAACTCCTACGAGCAGTACTTC
CASSSGQGNSYEQYF
>TRBJ2-2|TRBV12-3/TRBV12-4|15|many|-
TGTGCCAGCAGTTCCCTCGGGGGATTCGCCGGGGAGCTGTTTTTT
CASSSLGGFAGELFF
>TRBJ2-2|TRBV19|15|many|TRBD2
TGTGCCAGTACCTTAGCGGGGGGAAACACCGGGGAGCTGTTTTTT
CASTLAGGNTGELFF
>TRBJ2-3|TRBV20-1|15|many|TRBD2
TGCAGTGCGAGAGGTAGCGGGGGGCCCAGAGATACGCAGTATTTT
CSARGSGGPRDTQYF
>TRBJ2-2|TRBV5-6|14|few|TRBD1
TGTGCCAGCCTTGGTAGGGGGCGCACCGGGGAGCTGTTTTTT
CASLGRGRTGELFF